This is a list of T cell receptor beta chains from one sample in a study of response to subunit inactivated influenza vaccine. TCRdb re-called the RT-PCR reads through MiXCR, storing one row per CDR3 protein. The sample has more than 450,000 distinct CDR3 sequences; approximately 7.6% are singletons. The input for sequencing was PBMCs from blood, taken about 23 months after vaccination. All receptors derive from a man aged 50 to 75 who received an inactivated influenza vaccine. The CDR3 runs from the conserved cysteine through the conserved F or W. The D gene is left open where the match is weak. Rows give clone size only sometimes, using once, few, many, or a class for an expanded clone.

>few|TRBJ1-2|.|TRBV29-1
TGCAGCGTTGCGGACAGACCGTATGGCTACACCTTC
CSVADRPYGYTF
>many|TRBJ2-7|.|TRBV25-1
TGTGCCAGCAGTGAATGGGGGCGGGGGTCCTCCTACGAGCAGTACTTC
CASSEWGRGSSYEQYF
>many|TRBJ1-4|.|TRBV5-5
TGTGCCAGCAGCACCCTTCTACAGGGTTTCGGTGAAAAACTGTTTTTT
CASSTLLQGFGEKLFF
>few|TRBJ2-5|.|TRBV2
TGTGCCCGACTTGAGGGGGACGGGGGGACCCAGTACTTC
CARLEGDGGTQYF
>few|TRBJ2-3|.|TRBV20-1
TGCAGTGCCGGACCCTGGGGCACAGATACGCAGTATTTT
CSAGPWGTDTQYF
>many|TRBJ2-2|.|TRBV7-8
TGTGCCAGCAGCACCTCCGGGGAGCTGTTTTTT
CASSTSGELFF
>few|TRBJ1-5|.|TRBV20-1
TGCAGTGCTAGGTTCGGGCGGCAAAGCAATCAGCCCCAGCATTTT
CSARFGRQSNQPQHF
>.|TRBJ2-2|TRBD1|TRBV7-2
TGTGCCAGCAGCCCGGGACAGGGCTTTGTCGGGGAGCTGTTTTTT
CASSPGQGFVGELFF
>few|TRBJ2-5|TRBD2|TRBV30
TGTGCCTGGAGTACCCAGGGTAGCGGGTACCAAGAGACCCAGTACTTC
CAWSTQGSGYQETQYF
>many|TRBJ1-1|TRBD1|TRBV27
TGTGCCAGCAGTTTAATCAGGGGGGGGACTGAAGCTTTCTTT
CASSLIRGGTEAFF
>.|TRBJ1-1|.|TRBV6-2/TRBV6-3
TGTGCCAGCAGTTACCCTATCAGTTGGCAGCGGGCAGCTTTCTTT
CASSYPISWQRAAFF
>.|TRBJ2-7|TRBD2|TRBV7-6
TGTGCCAGCAGCTTAGCTCCGGGACTAGCGGTCGGGATCTCCTACGAGCAGTACTTC
CASSLAPGLAVGISYEQYF
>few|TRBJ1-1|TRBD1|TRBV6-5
TGTGCCAGCAGTTCTAGGACAGGGGTCGGAGCTTTCTTT
CASSSRTGVGAFF
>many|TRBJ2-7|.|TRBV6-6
TGTGCCAGCAGAGAGCCTGACCGTTACGAGCAGTACTTC
CASREPDRYEQYF
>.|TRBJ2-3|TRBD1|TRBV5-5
TGTGCCAGCAGCCATGACAGGGGCGCTACAGATACGCAGTATTTT
CASSHDRGATDTQYF
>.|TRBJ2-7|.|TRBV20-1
TGCAGTGCTCCTGGGAATTCCTACGAGCAGTACTTC
CSAPGNSYEQYF
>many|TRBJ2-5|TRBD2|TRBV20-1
TGCAGTACTTACAGCTTCACTAGCGGGAGCGAAGAGACCCAGTACTTC
CSTYSFTSGSEETQYF
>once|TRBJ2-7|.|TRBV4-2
TGTGCCAGCAGCCTACGGGGCAGGGTTTTTGACGAGCAGTACTTC
CASSLRGRVFDEQYF
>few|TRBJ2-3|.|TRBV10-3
TGTGCCATTAAAGCGCCCGATCGCACAGATACGCAGTATTTT
CAIKAPDRTDTQYF
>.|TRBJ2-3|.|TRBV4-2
TGTGCCAGCAGCCAAGATTGGGGGGTAGATACGCAGTATTTT
CASSQDWGVDTQYF
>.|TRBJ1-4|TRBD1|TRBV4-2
TGTGCCAGCAGCCCGGACAGGGGCGTTAGAGGAGAAAAACTGTTTTTT
CASSPDRGVRGEKLFF
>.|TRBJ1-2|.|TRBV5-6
TGTGCCAGCAGTGGGTACTGGGAGGACCCCTATGGCTACACCTTC
CASSGYWEDPYGYTF
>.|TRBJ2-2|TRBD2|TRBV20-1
TGCAGTGCCCTCGGGACTAGCGACACCGGGGAGCTGTTTTTT
CSALGTSDTGELFF
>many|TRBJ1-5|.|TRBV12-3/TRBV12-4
TGTGCCAGCACCTTGGCCGGGGGCAATCAGCCCCAGCATTTT
CASTLAGGNQPQHF
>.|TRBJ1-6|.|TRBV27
TGTGCCAGCAGTTTTCTTGGTCTAGATTCACCCCTCCACTTT
CASSFLGLDSPLHF
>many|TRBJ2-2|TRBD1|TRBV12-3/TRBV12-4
TGTGCCAGCAGTCTCCAAGGGACAGGGGGCCAGGCCGGGGAGCTGTTTTTT
CASSLQGTGGQAGELFF
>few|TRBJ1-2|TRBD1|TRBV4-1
TGCGCCAGCAGCCAGGCGGGCAGGGGGCATGGCTATGGCTACACCTTC
CASSQAGRGHGYGYTF
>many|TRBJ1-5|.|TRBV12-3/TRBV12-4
TGTGCCAGCAGTTTTGGCCAGGGTCAGCCCCAGCATTTT
CASSFGQGQPQHF
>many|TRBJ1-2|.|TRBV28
TGTGCCAGCAGTTTCGAACAGAAATATGGCTACACCTTC
CASSFEQKYGYTF
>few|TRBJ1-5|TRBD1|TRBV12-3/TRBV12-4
TGTGCCAGCAGTTTAGAGGGGGCGCGGCAGCCCCAGCATTTT
CASSLEGARQPQHF
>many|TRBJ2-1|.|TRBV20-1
TGCAGTGCTAGAGATAAGGGCAACTACAATGAGCAGTTCTTC
CSARDKGNYNEQFF
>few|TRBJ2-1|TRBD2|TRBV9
TGTGCCAGCAGCGTAGGGCCCCCTTGGGAGGGAGGGTCCTACAATGAGCAGTTCTTC
CASSVGPPWEGGSYNEQFF
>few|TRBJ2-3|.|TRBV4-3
TGCGCCAGCAGCCAAAGGGGGTCAGTCACAGATACGCAGTATTTT
CASSQRGSVTDTQYF
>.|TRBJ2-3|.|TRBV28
TGTGCCAGCAGTCTCCCTGGGTCGGGGACGCAGTATTTT
CASSLPGSGTQYF
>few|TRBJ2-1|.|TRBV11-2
TGTGCCAGCAGCTTAGCCCTCGATTGGCTGGCCAATGAGCAGTTCTTC
CASSLALDWLANEQFF
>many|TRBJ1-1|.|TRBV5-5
TGTGCCAGCAGCTTGTGGGGGGACACTGAAGCTTTCTTT
CASSLWGDTEAFF
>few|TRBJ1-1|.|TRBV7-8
TGTGCCAGCAGACGTACCGGGACGGTGAACACTGAAGCTTTCTTT
CASRRTGTVNTEAFF
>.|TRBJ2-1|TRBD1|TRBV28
TGTGCCAGCAGTTCCACAGGGGACCTTCCCTACAATGAGCAGTTCTTC
CASSSTGDLPYNEQFF
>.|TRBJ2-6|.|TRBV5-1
TGCGCCAGCAGCTTGAGTTCCGGGAGCTCTGGGGCCAACGTCCTGACTTTC
CASSLSSGSSGANVLTF
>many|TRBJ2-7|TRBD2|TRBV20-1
TGCAGTGCTAGAGATGGGACTAGCCCGCAGTACTTC
CSARDGTSPQYF
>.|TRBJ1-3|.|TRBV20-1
TGCAGTGCTAGGTCGGGCAGTGGCCTCTCTGGAAACACCATATATTTT
CSARSGSGLSGNTIYF
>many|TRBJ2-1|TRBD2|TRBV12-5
TGTGCTAGTGGCGGGGGGTACAATGAGCAGTTCTTC
CASGGGYNEQFF
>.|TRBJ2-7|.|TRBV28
TGTGCCAGCAGTCCGGGCGGGACTCGCTACGAGCAGTACTTC
CASSPGGTRYEQYF
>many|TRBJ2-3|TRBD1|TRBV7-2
TGTGCCAGCAGCTACCGGGACAGGGGCCATACGCAGTATTTT
CASSYRDRGHTQYF
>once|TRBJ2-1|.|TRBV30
TGTGCCTGGGGGCCTCTTACTTCCGATGAGCAGTTCTTC
CAWGPLTSDEQFF
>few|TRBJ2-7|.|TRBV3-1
TGTGCCAGCAGCCAAGCGGTAGCGTCCTACGAGCAGTACTTC
CASSQAVASYEQYF
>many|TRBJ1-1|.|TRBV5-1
TGCGCCAGCAGCCGGAGGACAATGGAGATGGGGAACACTGAAGCTTTCTTT
CASSRRTMEMGNTEAFF
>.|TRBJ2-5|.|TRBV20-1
TGCAGTGCTAGCCTCTCTAGCAGGAAAGAGACCCAGTACTTC
CSASLSSRKETQYF
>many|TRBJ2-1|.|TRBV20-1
TGCAGTGTTCGGGACACTAACAATGAGCAGTTCTTC
CSVRDTNNEQFF
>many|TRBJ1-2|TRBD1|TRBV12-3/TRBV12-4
TGTGCCAGCAGCTCCCAGTTCGGGACAGCTAACTATGGCTACACCTTC
CASSSQFGTANYGYTF
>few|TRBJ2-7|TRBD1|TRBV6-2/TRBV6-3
TGTGCCAGCAGCGGTAGTTCAGGGGGCTTGTACGAGCAGTACTTC
CASSGSSGGLYEQYF
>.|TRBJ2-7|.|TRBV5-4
TGTGCCAGCAGCCGGGACGGTGGCTACGAGCAGTACTTC
CASSRDGGYEQYF
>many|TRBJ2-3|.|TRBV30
TGTGCCTGGAGTGTACAGGCCCACAACACAGATACGCAGTATTTT
CAWSVQAHNTDTQYF
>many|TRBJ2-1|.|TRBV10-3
TGTGCCATCAGTGAGGGGGCAGGGCATGATGAGCAGTTCTTC
CAISEGAGHDEQFF
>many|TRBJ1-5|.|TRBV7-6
TGTGCCAGCAGCTCCGATCGGGACCAGCCCCAGCATTTT
CASSSDRDQPQHF